This TCR beta chain originates from a study of early T cells in non-severe SARS-CoV-2 infection. About the research overall: Sequencing input comprised bulk RNA from unsorted whole blood; chain pairing was not available. Points from the study as a whole: Comparison of clonotypes with VDJdb favored anti-spike CD8 responses while missing private and CD4 specificities.

This clonotype was recorded at least ten times. Its cognate antigen is unknown. Individually, cDNA molecules had unique molecular identifiers attached to them. TCRdb passed the 5' RACE reads through MiXCR, listing each CDR3 protein once. The sample has some 80,000 distinct CDR3 sequences, roughly 15% seen once. V lost 5 bases and J 2 bases, leaving 12 bases between the germline ends. Germline V gives CDR1 SGHTA, CDR2 FQGNSA. This CDR3 region has 14 residues. The sequenced material came from whole blood. The origin of this receptor is an adult who was a healthcare worker with PCR-confirmed SARS-CoV-2 infection or an uninfected control (not recorded which). V usage is TRBV7-2 and J usage is TRBJ1-2; D is undetermined. CDR3 in DNA: TGTGCCAGCAGCCCCGCCGGACGGAACTATGGCTACACCTTC. This gives the protein CASSPAGRNYGYTF. Combining the CDR3 with reference TRBV7-2 and TRBJ1-2 gives the whole variable domain GAGVSQSPSNKVTEKGKDVELRCDPISGHTALYWYRQSLGQGLEFLIYFQGNSAPDKSGLPSDRFSAERTGGSVSTLTIQRTQQEDSAVYLCASSPAGRNYGYTFGSGTRLTVV.